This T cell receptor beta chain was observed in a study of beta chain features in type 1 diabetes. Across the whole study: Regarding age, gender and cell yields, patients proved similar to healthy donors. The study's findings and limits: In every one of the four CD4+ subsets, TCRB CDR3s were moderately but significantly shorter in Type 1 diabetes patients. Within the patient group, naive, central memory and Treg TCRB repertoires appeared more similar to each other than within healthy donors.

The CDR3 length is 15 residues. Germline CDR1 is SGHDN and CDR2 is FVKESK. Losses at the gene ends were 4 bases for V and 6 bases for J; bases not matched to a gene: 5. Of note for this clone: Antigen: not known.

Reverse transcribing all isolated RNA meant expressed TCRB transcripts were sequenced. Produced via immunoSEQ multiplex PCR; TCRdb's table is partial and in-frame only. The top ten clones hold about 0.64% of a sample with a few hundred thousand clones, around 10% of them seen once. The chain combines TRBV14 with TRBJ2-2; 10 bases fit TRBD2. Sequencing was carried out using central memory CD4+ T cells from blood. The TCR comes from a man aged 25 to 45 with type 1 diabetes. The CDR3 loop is CASSPTGTSAGELFF. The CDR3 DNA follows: TGTGCCAGCAGCCCGACCGGGACTAGCGCCGGGGAGCTGTTTTTT.